This TCR beta chain was obtained from a study of cytomegalovirus exposure and HLA in healthy donors. Researchers ran the PCR with 60 Vbeta and 13 Jbeta primers. Data came from immunoSEQ multiplex PCR; TCRdb stores just in-frame clones and leaves some out. The sample includes some 170,000 clones, 75% to 90% seen only once; the top ten take 1.5% to 2%. CDR1 is SEHNR and CDR2 is FQNEAQ in the germline V gene (reference sequence). The CDR3 covers 14 residues. Trimming cost V 5 bases and J 3 bases; bases outside gene matches: 2. V gene TRBV7-9 combines with J gene TRBJ2-7; 12 nucleotides line up with TRBD2. The sequence was obtained from a woman between 18 and 29 years old in good health and CMV-seronegative. Sequencing input: PBMCs. This CDR3 is CASSGLAGHYEQYF. As DNA, the CDR3 is TGTGCCAGCAGCGGACTAGCGGGACACTACGAGCAGTACTTC.